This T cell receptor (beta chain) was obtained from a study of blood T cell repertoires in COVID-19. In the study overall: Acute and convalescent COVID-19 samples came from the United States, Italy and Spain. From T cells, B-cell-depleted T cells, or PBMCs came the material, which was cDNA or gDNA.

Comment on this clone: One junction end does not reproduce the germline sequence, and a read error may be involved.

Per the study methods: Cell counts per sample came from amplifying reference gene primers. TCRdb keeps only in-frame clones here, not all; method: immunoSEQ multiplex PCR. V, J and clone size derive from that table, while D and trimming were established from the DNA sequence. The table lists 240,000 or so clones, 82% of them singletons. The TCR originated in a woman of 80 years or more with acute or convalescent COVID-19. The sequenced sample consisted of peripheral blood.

The CDR3 sequence: CASGDRVYEQYF. The CDR3 DNA sequence: TGTGCCAGCGGTGACAGGGTCTACGAGCAGTACTTC. The chain employs TRBV6-1 and TRBJ2-7; the match to TRBD1 covers 7 bases. Germline V gene data show CDR1 as MNHNS and CDR2 as SASEGT. This CDR3 has 12 amino acids.